Described below is a single TCR beta chain sequence and its context. Healthy Caucasians from Russia aged roughly 6 to 90 served as donors. The second PCR ran roughly 6 to 11 cycles with a sample-barcoded 5' primer and J-beta primers. TCRdb redid the calling of the 5' RACE reads with MiXCR, one entry per CDR3 protein. The sample lists over 450,000 distinct CDR3 sequences, 24% occurring once. This record belongs to a study of blood T cells in healthy people across ages. These data also formed part of another study, on T cells of mothers and their children.

This receptor was obtained from a boy younger than 18 in good health. The sample was blood.

CDR3 nucleotides: TGTGCCAGCAGTCCCTACGGGGGAGGTTTTGTCACCGGGGAGCTGTTTTTT. It encodes CASSPYGGGFVTGELFF. The gene calls are TRBV27 and TRBJ2-2; perhaps TRBD2 as D (6 bases). V dropped 5 bases and J dropped 4 bases, with 20 bases sitting between them. CDR3 size: 17 residues. Germline V lookup: CDR1 MNHEY, CDR2 SMNVEV (reference sequence).